Listed below are T cell receptor beta chains from one sample, sequenced in a study of shared clonotypes between healthy human individuals. Only in-frame clones appear in the TCRdb table, and some are missing; sequencing was by immunoSEQ multiplex PCR. The repertoire consists of roughly 1,800,000 clones, with about 95% occurring once and the leading ten covering 1% to 1.5%. The specimen was naive CD8+ T cells sorted from blood. The receptors come from a man between 18 and 29 years old in good health. Each CDR3 is given without its conserved first and last residue.

CDR3aa: ATSRPADGWTQY
j_gene: TRBJ2-3
v_gene: TRBV15

CDR3aa: ASSFRDNYEQY
j_gene: TRBJ2-7
v_gene: TRBV28

CDR3aa: ASSPKSLGLAVDEQF
j_gene: TRBJ2-1
v_gene: TRBV4-1

CDR3aa: ASSSHGAGYEQY
j_gene: TRBJ2-7
v_gene: TRBV5-4

CDR3aa: ASRAGGSYNSPLH
j_gene: TRBJ1-6
v_gene: TRBV7-9

CDR3aa: AWSVLAGTGFMNTEAF
j_gene: TRBJ1-1
v_gene: TRBV30

CDR3aa: ASSLTGTDTQY
j_gene: TRBJ2-3
v_gene: TRBV9

CDR3aa: ASSSSGTGKYEQY
j_gene: TRBJ2-7
v_gene: TRBV27

CDR3aa: AAKGLVRH
j_gene: TRBJ1-5
v_gene: TRBV6-5

CDR3aa: ASSTGQNYGYT
j_gene: TRBJ1-2
v_gene: TRBV2

CDR3aa: ASSPTRQGSNSPLH
j_gene: TRBJ1-6
v_gene: TRBV13

CDR3aa: ASSDLAGVTDTQY
j_gene: TRBJ2-3
v_gene: TRBV25-1

CDR3aa: ASRSRYDRGGYEQY
j_gene: TRBJ2-7
v_gene: TRBV12-2

CDR3aa: AWDWGANTGELF
j_gene: TRBJ2-2
v_gene: TRBV30

CDR3aa: AWTLGQGNTEAF
j_gene: TRBJ1-1
v_gene: TRBV30

CDR3aa: ASSLWLAEGFYNEQF
j_gene: TRBJ2-1
v_gene: TRBV5-6

CDR3aa: ASPYAASSYNEQF
j_gene: TRBJ2-1
v_gene: TRBV2

CDR3aa: ASSVEEASGSYEQY
j_gene: TRBJ2-7
v_gene: TRBV9

CDR3aa: ASSVGGRTEAF
j_gene: TRBJ1-1
v_gene: TRBV9

CDR3aa: ASSLVPGGPGNQPQH
j_gene: TRBJ1-5
v_gene: TRBV7-8

CDR3aa: ASSSPLPGTGISEQY
j_gene: TRBJ2-7
v_gene: TRBV7-9

CDR3aa: ASSRSPDTQY
j_gene: TRBJ2-3
v_gene: TRBV5-6

CDR3aa: ASSDGDTEAF
j_gene: TRBJ1-1
v_gene: TRBV6-1

CDR3aa: ASSVGGGNQETQY
j_gene: TRBJ2-5
v_gene: TRBV9

CDR3aa: ASSWGKSSYEQY
j_gene: TRBJ2-7
v_gene: TRBV5-8

CDR3aa: ASSEALWGAQY
j_gene: TRBJ2-7
v_gene: TRBV2

CDR3aa: ASSQGGSNQPQH
j_gene: TRBJ1-5
v_gene: TRBV4-1

CDR3aa: ASRPRFEDEQY
j_gene: TRBJ2-7
v_gene: TRBV28

CDR3aa: ACHPAFSGATGELF
j_gene: TRBJ2-2
v_gene: TRBV30

CDR3aa: ASSSRTGGTTEAF
j_gene: TRBJ1-1
v_gene: TRBV6-5

CDR3aa: ASSGGLVGEQY
j_gene: TRBJ2-7
v_gene: TRBV28

CDR3aa: ASSVGRGSYNSPLH
j_gene: TRBJ1-6
v_gene: TRBV9

CDR3aa: ASSQTGGRETQY
j_gene: TRBJ2-5
v_gene: TRBV14

CDR3aa: ASSLDRGNTEAF
j_gene: TRBJ1-1
v_gene: TRBV27

CDR3aa: ASSWDSGGYEQY
j_gene: TRBJ2-7
v_gene: TRBV11-2

CDR3aa: AWSRGALDGGEQY
j_gene: TRBJ2-7
v_gene: TRBV30

CDR3aa: ASSLVTNTGELF
j_gene: TRBJ2-2
v_gene: TRBV11-2

CDR3aa: ASSLALNEQF
j_gene: TRBJ2-1
v_gene: TRBV5-6

CDR3aa: ASSPHTSSKPYEQY
j_gene: TRBJ2-7
v_gene: TRBV7-9

CDR3aa: ASSLEEAQY
j_gene: TRBJ2-5
v_gene: TRBV7-8

CDR3aa: ASYVTPSTYEQY
j_gene: TRBJ2-7
v_gene: TRBV21-1

CDR3aa: ASTTTPQNPYEQY
j_gene: TRBJ2-7
v_gene: TRBV5-6

CDR3aa: ASSPAGAQETQY
j_gene: TRBJ2-5
v_gene: TRBV6-6

CDR3aa: AWSPIQYEQY
j_gene: TRBJ2-7
v_gene: TRBV30

CDR3aa: ASSLLLGTGPYGYT
j_gene: TRBJ1-2
v_gene: TRBV27

CDR3aa: ASTSSTVALSGNTIY
j_gene: TRBJ1-3
v_gene: TRBV4-1

CDR3aa: ASSFRGRNGYT
j_gene: TRBJ1-2
v_gene: TRBV28

CDR3aa: ASSLVPGGSYNSPLH
j_gene: TRBJ1-6
v_gene: TRBV7-2

CDR3aa: ATRRVGPYEQY
j_gene: TRBJ2-7
v_gene: TRBV28

CDR3aa: ASTPAGGKTDTQY
j_gene: TRBJ2-3
v_gene: TRBV19

CDR3aa: ASSYSRPQTQPQH
j_gene: TRBJ1-5
v_gene: TRBV6-6

CDR3aa: ASSLSESMNTEAF
j_gene: TRBJ1-1
v_gene: TRBV7-9

CDR3aa: ASSYGDRPYEQY
j_gene: TRBJ2-7
v_gene: TRBV7-9

CDR3aa: ASSESLSPSYNEQF
j_gene: TRBJ2-1
v_gene: TRBV10-1

CDR3aa: ASSLYRSNTGELF
j_gene: TRBJ2-2
v_gene: TRBV5-1

CDR3aa: ASSQDLEGLSNYGYT
j_gene: TRBJ1-2
v_gene: TRBV4-1

CDR3aa: ASSLTGQGSEKLF
j_gene: TRBJ1-4
v_gene: TRBV28

CDR3aa: ASSQKASSNEQF
j_gene: TRBJ2-1
v_gene: TRBV4-1

CDR3aa: AWSEESGELF
j_gene: TRBJ2-2
v_gene: TRBV30

CDR3aa: ASSQSSGNTIY
j_gene: TRBJ1-3
v_gene: TRBV6-1